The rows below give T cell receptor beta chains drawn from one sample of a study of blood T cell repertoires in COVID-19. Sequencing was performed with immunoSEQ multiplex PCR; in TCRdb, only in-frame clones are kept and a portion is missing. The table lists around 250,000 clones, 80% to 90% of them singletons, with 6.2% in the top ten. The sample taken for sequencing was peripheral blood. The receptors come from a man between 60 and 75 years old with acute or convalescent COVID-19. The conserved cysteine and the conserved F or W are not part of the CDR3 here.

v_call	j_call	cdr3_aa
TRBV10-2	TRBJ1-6	ASSEKRGGSYNSPLH
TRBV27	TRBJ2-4	ASSSGLAGGSKNIQY
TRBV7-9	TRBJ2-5	ASSPPVGTSVQETQY
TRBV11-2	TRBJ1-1	ASSYSGTGMGEAF
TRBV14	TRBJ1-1	ASSARQGSNTEAF
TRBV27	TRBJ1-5	ASSSGRGSNSNQPQH
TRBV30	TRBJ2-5	AWSPNYQETQY
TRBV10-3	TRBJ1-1	AISESWEGVNTEAF
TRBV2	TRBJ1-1	ASGQSGSDTEAF
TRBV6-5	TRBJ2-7	ASSLGTSGYVYEQY
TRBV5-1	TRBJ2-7	ASSPFQGGSEQY
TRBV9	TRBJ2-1	ASSSGLAGGPGEQF
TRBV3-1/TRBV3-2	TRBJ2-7	ASSQWTSGRVSYEQY
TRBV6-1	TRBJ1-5	ASSDRFVEPQH
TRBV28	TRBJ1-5	ASSFAQRGNQPQH
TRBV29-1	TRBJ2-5	SVSTEQETQY
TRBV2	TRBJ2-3	ASSPLGGGTDTQY
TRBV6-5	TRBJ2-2	ASGAGENTGELF
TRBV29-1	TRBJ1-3	SVEQGTGNTIY
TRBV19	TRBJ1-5	ASSTSSAFSNQPQH
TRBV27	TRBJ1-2	ASSFWREERGHGYT
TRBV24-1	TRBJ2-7	ATSDLQEWDGLAGDYEQY
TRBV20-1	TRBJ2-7	SAYSREQY
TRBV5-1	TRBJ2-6	ASSSGQGARVSNVLT
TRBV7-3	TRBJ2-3	ASSQNRGGTDTQY
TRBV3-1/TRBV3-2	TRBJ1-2	ASSQDGQINYGYT
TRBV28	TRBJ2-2	ASSLFAANTGELF
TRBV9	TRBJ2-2	ASGVTGELF
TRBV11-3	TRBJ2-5	ASSLGRETQY
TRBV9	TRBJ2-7	ASSTKTGGEQY
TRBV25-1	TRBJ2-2	ASSERYRTVNTGELF
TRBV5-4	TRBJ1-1	ASSLAQGVASTEAF
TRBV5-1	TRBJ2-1	ASSLSAGAYNEQF
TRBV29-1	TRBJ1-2	SVEDRGNYGYT
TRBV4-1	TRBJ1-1	ASRTWAGPVAQEAF
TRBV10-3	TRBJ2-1	AISEPSGSRNEQF
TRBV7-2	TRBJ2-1	ASRRRDSYNEQF
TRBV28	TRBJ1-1	ASSFADRVIEAF
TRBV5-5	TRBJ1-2	ASSFTLYRTGAFYGYT
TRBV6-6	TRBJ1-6	ASTLDRGNSPLH
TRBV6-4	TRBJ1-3	ASSESGALNTIY
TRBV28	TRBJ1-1	ASGGSRSTEAF
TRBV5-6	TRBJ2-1	ASSLDSGRDNEQF
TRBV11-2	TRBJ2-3	ASSSVPSTQY
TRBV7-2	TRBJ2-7	ASSIRVREREQY